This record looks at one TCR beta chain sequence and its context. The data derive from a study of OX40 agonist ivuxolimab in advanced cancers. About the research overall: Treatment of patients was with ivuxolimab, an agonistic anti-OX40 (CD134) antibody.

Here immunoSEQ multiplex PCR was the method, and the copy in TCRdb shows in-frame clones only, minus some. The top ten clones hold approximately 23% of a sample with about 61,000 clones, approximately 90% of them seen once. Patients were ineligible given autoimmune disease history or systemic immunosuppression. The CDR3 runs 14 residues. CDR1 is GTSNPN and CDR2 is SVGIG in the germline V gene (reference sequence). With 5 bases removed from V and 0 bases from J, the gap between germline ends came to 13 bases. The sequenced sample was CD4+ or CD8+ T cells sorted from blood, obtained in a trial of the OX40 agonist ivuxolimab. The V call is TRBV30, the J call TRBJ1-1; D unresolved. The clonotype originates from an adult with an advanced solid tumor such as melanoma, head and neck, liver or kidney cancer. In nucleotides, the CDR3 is TGTGCCTGGGGGTACGGGGAGTTGAACACTGAAGCTTTCTTT. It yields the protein CAWGYGELNTEAFF.